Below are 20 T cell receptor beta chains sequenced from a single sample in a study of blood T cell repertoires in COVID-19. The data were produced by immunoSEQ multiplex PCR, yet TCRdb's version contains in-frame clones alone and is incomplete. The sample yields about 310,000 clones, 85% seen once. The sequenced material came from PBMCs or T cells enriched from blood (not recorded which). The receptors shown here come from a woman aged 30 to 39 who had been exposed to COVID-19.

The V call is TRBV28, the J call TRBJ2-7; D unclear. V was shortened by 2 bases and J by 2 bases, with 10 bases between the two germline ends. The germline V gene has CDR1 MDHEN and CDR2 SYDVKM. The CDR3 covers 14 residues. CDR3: CASSLMGPPYEQYF. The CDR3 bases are TGTGCCAGCAGTTTAATGGGCCCCCCCTACGAGCAGTACTTC.

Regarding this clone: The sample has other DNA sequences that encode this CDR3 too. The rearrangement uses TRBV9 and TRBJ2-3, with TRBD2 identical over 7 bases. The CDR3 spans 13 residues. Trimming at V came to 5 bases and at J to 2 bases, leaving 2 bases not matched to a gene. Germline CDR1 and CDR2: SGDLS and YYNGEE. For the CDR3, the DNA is TGTGCCAGCAGTGGGGACTACACAGATACGCAGTATTTT. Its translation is CASSGDYTDTQYF.

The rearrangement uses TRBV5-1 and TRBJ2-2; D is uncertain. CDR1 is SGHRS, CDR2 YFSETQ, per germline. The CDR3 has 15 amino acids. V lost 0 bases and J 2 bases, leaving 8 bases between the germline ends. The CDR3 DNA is TGCGCCAGCAGCTTGGCCCTTTCTAACACCGGGGAGCTGTTTTTT. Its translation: CASSLALSNTGELFF.

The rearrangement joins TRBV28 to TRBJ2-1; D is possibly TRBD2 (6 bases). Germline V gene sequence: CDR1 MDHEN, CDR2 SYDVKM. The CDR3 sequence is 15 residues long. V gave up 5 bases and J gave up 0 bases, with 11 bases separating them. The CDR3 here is CASSAAGPSYNEQFF. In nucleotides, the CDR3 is TGTGCCAGCAGTGCGGCGGGGCCCTCCTACAATGAGCAGTTCTTC. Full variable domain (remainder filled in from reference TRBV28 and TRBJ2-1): DVKVTQSSRYLVKRTGEKVFLECVQDMDHENMFWYRQDPGLGLRLIYFSYDVKMKEKGDIPEGYSVSREKKERFSLILESASTNQTSMYLCASSAAGPSYNEQFFGPGTRLTVL.

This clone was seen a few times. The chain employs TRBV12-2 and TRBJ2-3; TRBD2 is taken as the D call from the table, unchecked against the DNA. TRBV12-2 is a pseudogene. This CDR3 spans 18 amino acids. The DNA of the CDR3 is TGTGCAAGTCGCAGCGAGAGCGTCCCGGGACTAGTTGCAGATACGCAGTATTTT. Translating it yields CASRSESVPGLVADTQYF.

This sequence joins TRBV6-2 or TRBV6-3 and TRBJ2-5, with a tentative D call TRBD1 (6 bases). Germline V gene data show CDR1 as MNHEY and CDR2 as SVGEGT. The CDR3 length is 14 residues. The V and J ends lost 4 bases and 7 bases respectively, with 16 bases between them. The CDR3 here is CASSWALLGGTQYF. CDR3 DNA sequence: TGTGCCAGCAGTTGGGCACTATTAGGGGGGACCCAGTACTTC.

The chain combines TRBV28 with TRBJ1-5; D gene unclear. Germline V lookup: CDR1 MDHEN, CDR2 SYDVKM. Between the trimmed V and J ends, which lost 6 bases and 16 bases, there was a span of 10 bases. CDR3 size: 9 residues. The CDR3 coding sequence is TGTGCCAGCAGCCCGGGAAATCATTTT. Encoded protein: CASSPGNHF.

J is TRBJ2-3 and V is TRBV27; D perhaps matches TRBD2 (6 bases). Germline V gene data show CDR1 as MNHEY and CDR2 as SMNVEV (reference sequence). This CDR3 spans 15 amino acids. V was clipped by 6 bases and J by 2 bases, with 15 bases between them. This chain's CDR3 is CASSQTGTHTDTQYF. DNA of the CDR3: TGTGCCAGCAGCCAGACCGGGACTCACACAGATACGCAGTATTTT.

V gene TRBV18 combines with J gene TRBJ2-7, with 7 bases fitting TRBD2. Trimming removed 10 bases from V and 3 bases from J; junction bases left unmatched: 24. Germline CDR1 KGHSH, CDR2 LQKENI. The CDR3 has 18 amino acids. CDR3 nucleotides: TGTGCCAACACGAGCGGGGCTAGCGGACAACCTGCGAACTACGAGCAGTACTTC. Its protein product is CANTSGASGQPANYEQYF. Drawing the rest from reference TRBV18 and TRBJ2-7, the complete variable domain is NAGVMQNPRHLVRRRGQEARLRCSPMKGHSHVYWYRQLPEEGLKFMVYLQKENIIDESGMPKERFSAEFPKEGPSILRIQQVVRGDSAAYFCANTSGASGQPANYEQYFGPGTRLTVT.

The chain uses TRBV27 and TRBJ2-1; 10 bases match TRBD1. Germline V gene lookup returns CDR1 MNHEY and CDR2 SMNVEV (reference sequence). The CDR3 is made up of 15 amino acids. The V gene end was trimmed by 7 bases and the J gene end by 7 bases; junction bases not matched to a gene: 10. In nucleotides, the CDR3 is TGTGCCAGCATCCCCGGGACAGGGGTGAGAAATGAGCAGTTCTTC. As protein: CASIPGTGVRNEQFF.

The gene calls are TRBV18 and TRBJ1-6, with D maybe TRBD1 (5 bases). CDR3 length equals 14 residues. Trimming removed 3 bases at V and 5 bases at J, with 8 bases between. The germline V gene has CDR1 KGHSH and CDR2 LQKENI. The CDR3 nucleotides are TGTGCCAGCTCACCGGGGCAGAATAATTCACCCCTCCACTTT. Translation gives CASSPGQNNSPLHF.

DNA of the CDR3: TGTGCCAGCAGCTCCCCGGGACAGGGGGTTTGGGAGACCCAGTACTTC. It encodes CASSSPGQGVWETQYF. The V gene is TRBV5-6, the J gene TRBJ2-5; 11 nucleotides match TRBD1. In germline, CDR1 is SGHDT, CDR2 YYEEEE. This CDR3 has 16 residues. V lost 3 bases to trimming and J lost 5 bases; unmatched junction nucleotides: 9.

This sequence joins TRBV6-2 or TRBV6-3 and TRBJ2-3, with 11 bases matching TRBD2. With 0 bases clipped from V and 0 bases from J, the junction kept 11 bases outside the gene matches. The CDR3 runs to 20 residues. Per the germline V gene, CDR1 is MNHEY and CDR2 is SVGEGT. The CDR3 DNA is TGTGCCAGCAGTTACTCGAATATGGGACTAGCGGTCCGAAGCACAGATACGCAGTATTTT. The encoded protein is CASSYSNMGLAVRSTDTQYF.

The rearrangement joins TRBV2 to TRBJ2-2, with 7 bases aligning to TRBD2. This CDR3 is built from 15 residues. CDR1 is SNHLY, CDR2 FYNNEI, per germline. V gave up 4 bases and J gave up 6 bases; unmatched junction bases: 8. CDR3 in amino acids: CASSVTSAPPGELFF. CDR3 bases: TGTGCCAGCAGTGTAACTAGCGCCCCACCCGGGGAGCTGTTTTTT.

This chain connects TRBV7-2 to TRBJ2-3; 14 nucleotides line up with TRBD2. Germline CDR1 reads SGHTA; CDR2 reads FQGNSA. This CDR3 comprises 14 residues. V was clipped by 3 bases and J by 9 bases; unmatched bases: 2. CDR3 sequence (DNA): TGTGCCAGCAGCTTGGGACTAGCGGGAGTGACGCAGTATTTT. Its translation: CASSLGLAGVTQYF.

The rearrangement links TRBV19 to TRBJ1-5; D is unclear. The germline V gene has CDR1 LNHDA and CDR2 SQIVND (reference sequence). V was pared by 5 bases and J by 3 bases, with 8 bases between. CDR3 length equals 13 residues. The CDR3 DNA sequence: TGTGCCAGTAGTCAAGCCTACAATCAGCCCCAGCATTTT. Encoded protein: CASSQAYNQPQHF.

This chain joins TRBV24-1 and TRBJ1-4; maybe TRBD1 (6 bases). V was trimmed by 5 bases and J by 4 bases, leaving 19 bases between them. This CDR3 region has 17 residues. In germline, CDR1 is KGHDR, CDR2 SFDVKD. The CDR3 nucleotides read TGTGCCACCAGTGCCTCCGGCCCGGGAGGGGGTAATGAAAAACTGTTTTTT. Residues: CATSASGPGGGNEKLFF.

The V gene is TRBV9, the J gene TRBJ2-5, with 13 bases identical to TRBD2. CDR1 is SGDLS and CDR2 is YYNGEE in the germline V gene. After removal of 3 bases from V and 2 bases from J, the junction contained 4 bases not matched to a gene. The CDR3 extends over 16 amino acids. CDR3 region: CASSAGLAGVQETQYF. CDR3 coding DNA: TGTGCCAGCAGCGCCGGACTAGCGGGGGTTCAAGAGACCCAGTACTTC.

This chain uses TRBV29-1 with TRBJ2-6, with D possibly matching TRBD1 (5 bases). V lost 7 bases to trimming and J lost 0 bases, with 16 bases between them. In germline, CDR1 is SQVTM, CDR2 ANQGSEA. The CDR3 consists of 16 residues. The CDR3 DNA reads TGCAGCGCTTATACAGGACCAAGCTCTGGGGCCAACGTCCTGACTTTC. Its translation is CSAYTGPSSGANVLTF.

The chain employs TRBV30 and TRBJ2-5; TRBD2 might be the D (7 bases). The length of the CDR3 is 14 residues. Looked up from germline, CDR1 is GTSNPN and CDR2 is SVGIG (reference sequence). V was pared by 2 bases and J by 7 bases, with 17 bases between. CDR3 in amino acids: CAWSSIGGGGTQYF. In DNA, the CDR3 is TGTGCCTGGAGTTCGATTGGGGGGGGCGGGACCCAGTACTTC.